This T cell receptor (beta chain) was observed in a study of vaccination and CD4 T cells after COVID-19 (dated 2022 in TCRdb). Concerning the study at large: SARS-CoV-2 positivity had been established in the convalescent patients by nasal swab PCR, and mild disease was recorded in eight to ten of these patients and severe disease in one. The convalescent cohort comprised six males and four females, including two Hispanic individuals, seven Caucasians, two Asians and one multiracial person. Participants got two doses of the Pfizer-BioNTech BNT162b2 vaccine (n=8) or two doses of the Moderna mRNA-1273 vaccine (n=2). Post-COVID blood samples were collected from convalescent patients a median of around 96 days after diagnosis, with a range of roughly 30 to 161 days. Post-vaccine blood samples were collected a median of about 11 weeks after the second vaccine dose, ranging from about 12 to 241 days. The cultures were stimulated with overlapping spike peptide pools from SARS-CoV-2 and from the common cold coronaviruses HCoV-NL63, HCoV-OC43 and HCoV-229E. As controls, cultures received a CEFX viral epitope pool (the positive control), an HIV-1 Nef peptide pool (the negative control), or no peptide at all. The spike-specific CD4+ TCR repertoire was compared before and after mRNA vaccination in ten to eleven COVID-19 convalescent patients and a handful of infection-naive healthy vaccine recipients.

Points the paper makes about the study in general: Nearly all vaccine-specific clones in convalescent patients (304 of 307) were mono-reactive for SARS-CoV-2 spike rather than cross-reactive with common cold coronaviruses. Although the median number of SARS-CoV-2-reactive clonotypes went up from around 20 after infection to 30 to 45 after vaccination, the increase was not significant. Only a relatively small number of convalescent patients were included in the study, and early timepoints following natural infection were not analyzed. In convalescent patients, a median around 86% of post-vaccine SARS-CoV-2-reactive clones were detected only after vaccination, suggesting vaccine-specific priming.

Read against the paper, the sample's treatment or condition label means: approximately nine-day PBMC culture with coronavirus spike peptide pools or control peptides (ViraFEST assay). The ViraFEST assay was used in the study, in which antigen-specific T cells were expanded with peptide pools and expanded clonotypes were subsequently identified by TCR sequencing. The positive SARS-CoV-2 PCR tests of the convalescent patients were dated from March to December 2020, before the Alpha, Beta and Delta variants emerged in the United States. Each well held approximately 2 million PBMCs cultured in IMDM containing roughly 5% human AB serum and about 10 IU/ml IL-2, with about 10 ug/ml peptide pools added. On days 3 and 7, half of the culture medium was replaced with fresh IL-2-containing medium. After 10 days of culture, CD4+ T cells were isolated by negative selection with the EasySep CD4+ T cell isolation kit. PBMCs were separated from whole blood using Ficoll-Paque Plus gradient centrifugation and then either used fresh or cryopreserved at -140C. Each culture condition was generally run in triplicate wells.

By how much of the sample it makes up, this clonotype is large (0.1 to 1%). This receptor's antigen is unknown. No base quality values were provided; no much bigger clone lies one nucleotide off. The protocol used for the library was PCR. DNA from cultured CD4+ T cells was subjected to TCR sequencing with the Oncomine TCR Beta short-read assay at the Johns Hopkins FTIC core. The QIAamp micro DNA kit was used to extract genomic DNA from the cultured CD4+ T cells. Oncomine TCR Beta libraries made from cultured CD4+ T cells were pooled using unique dual indexes and sequenced on an Illumina iSeq 100. The original methods were these. Non-productive sequences were removed, and CDR3s not starting with C, not ending with F or W, or shorter than 7 amino acids were discarded. The MANAFEST web application identified antigen-specific clonotypes by comparing peptide-stimulated wells against reference wells and other culture wells. An FDR below 0.05, an odds ratio above 5, and a productive frequency above 0.1% in at least two of three replicate wells were required for clones to be considered positive. Cross-reactive clonotypes were defined as significantly expanded in both SARS-CoV-2 spike wells and at least one common cold coronavirus spike condition. Similarity between CDR3 sequences was evaluated in R version 3.6.1 using Levenshtein distances (stringdist) and unrooted phylogenetic trees (ape). TCRdb handled the public reads itself, with Q25 trimming in fastp and clone calling in MiXCR, and kept productive beta chains. Each CDR3 protein appears once, grouped with its most common genes and DNA. The V and J calls follow TCRdb's processing rather than the paper's. In this sample the table shows thousands of distinct CDR3 sequences, 40% to 50% of which occur a single time. Roughly a quarter of the sample is in the top ten clones.

The germline V gene supplies CDR1 SGHNT and CDR2 YENEEA. The trim is 1 base for V and 3 bases for J, with a gap of 11 bases between the germline ends. The CDR3 contains 15 residues, cysteine and phenylalanine counted. Just the 45-base CDR3 DNA is kept, in frame starting at base 1. Sequences were obtained from CD4+ T cells from blood, cultured in vitro. This TCR was sampled from a human donor who had recovered from COVID-19. The sequence joins TRBV11-3 to TRBJ2-3; TRBD1 is a weak D gene call, 5 bases matching. The DNA sequence follows: TGTGCCAGCAGCTTAGTTGGGTCAGGGACAGATACGCAGTATTTT. Translated, this gives CASSLVGSGTDTQYF.